This entry features one TCR beta chain sequence. The data are from a study of T cells in Graves' hyperthyroidism and ophthalmopathy. Clinical symptoms, serum thyroxine and TRAb, thyroid ultrasound and orbital computed tomography together formed the diagnostic basis. The CDR3 consists of 16 residues. Germline V gene data show CDR1 as SEHNR and CDR2 as FQNEAQ (reference sequence). V lost 1 base to trimming and J lost 9 bases, with 18 bases between them. There were TCR beta CDR3 regions amplified from RNA transcripts. When the TCR CDR3 underwent first-round RT-PCR, the HTBI primer set was used. Via MiXCR, TCRdb re-called the multiplex PCR reads, giving one row per CDR3 protein. The sample records a few hundred thousand distinct CDR3 sequences, more than 15% being singletons.

This chain uses TRBV7-9 with TRBJ2-2; D possibly matches TRBD1 or TRBD2 (5 bases each). The sequenced sample was blood. This receptor was identified in a woman between 18 and 29 years old with Graves' hyperthyroidism that later progressed to Graves' ophthalmopathy. CDR3 nucleotide sequence: TGTGCCAGCAGCTTAGTCTCATACGGGGTGGACAGGGAGCTGTTTTTT. Amino acids: CASSLVSYGVDRELFF. Together with reference TRBV7-9 and TRBJ2-2, the CDR3 gives the full variable domain: DTGVSQNPRHKITKRGQNVTFRCDPISEHNRLYWYRQTLGQGPEFLTYFQNEAQLEKSRLLSDRFSAERPKGSFSTLEIQRTEQGDSAMYLCASSLVSYGVDRELFFGEGSRLTVL.